Presented here are 8 T cell receptor beta chains from one specimen sequenced in a study of blood T cells in healthy people across ages. The authors ran a second PCR of 7 to 11 cycles using a sample-barcoded 5' primer and a J-beta primer mix. TCRdb redid the calling of the 5' RACE reads with MiXCR, one entry per CDR3 protein. The repertoire holds 850,000 to 1,300,000 distinct CDR3 sequences, with 35% to 55% as singletons. The specimen sequenced was blood. These receptors were collected from a woman aged 60-75 years in good health.

Points on this clonotype: This clone may be a read error of a much larger clone one base away. V and J are TRBV5-6 and TRBJ2-3; tentatively, D is TRBD2 (6 bases). The V end lost 10 bases, the J end lost 6 bases, and 21 bases lay between the germline ends. The CDR3 extends over 14 amino acids. Germline V gene data show CDR1 as SGHDT and CDR2 as YYEEEE. CDR3: CAAGEDGGGDTQYF. Written as DNA, the CDR3 is TGTGCCGCAGGAGAAGACGGTGGGGGGGATACGCAGTATTTT.

The V call is TRBV12-3 or TRBV12-4, the J call TRBJ2-7; 8 bases agree with TRBD2. This CDR3 is built from 20 residues. The trim removed 6 bases at V and 2 bases at J, leaving 24 bases unmatched. The CDR3 here is CASSFRPRGLAGRGPYEQYF. As DNA, the CDR3 is TGTGCCAGCAGCTTCCGCCCCCGCGGACTAGCTGGGAGAGGTCCCTACGAGCAGTACTTC.

V gene TRBV3-1 combines with J gene TRBJ2-3; D tentatively fits TRBD1 or TRBD2 (5 bases each). The V end was cut by 11 bases, the J end by 2 bases, with 20 bases between. CDR3 length: 15 amino acids. The germline gives CDR1 LGHDT, CDR2 YNNKEL (reference sequence). This chain's CDR3 is CASNPGTANTDTQYF. The CDR3 nucleotides are TGTGCCTCCAACCCCGGGACGGCAAACACAGATACGCAGTATTTT.

The genes are TRBV20-1 and TRBJ2-1; TRBD1 matches 9 bases. With V trimmed by 0 bases and J by 5 bases, 5 bases remained unmatched. The germline gives CDR1 DFQATT, CDR2 SNEGSKA (reference sequence). This CDR3 contains 15 residues. The CDR3, as DNA: TGCAGTGCTAGAGATGCCGGGACAGGGAACAATGAGCAGTTCTTC. This encodes CSARDAGTGNNEQFF.

The CDR3 loop is CSVEGLEGSTYEQYF. CDR3 bases: TGCAGCGTTGAAGGGCTAGAGGGGAGCACCTACGAGCAGTACTTC. The rearrangement joins TRBV29-1 to TRBJ2-7; D may correspond to TRBD1 or TRBD2 (5 bases each). Germline V gene lookup returns CDR1 SQVTM and CDR2 ANQGSEA. CDR3 size: 15 residues. Deletions cut 1 base from V and 2 bases from J, with 15 bases between.

V is TRBV6-5 and J is TRBJ2-2; TRBD1 agrees at 7 bases. Germline trimming cut 0 bases from V and 5 bases from J; bases unmatched to any gene: 6. The germline CDR1 and CDR2 sequences are MNHEY and SVGAGI. This CDR3 is 16 amino acids long. Here the CDR3 DNA reads TGTGCCAGCAGTTACTCGATTGGGACAGAAACCGGGGAGCTGTTTTTT. Its protein product is CASSYSIGTETGELFF.

In this sample, this clonotype turned up a few times. The chain employs TRBV5-1 and TRBJ2-2; D is ambiguous. Per the germline V gene, CDR1 is SGHRS and CDR2 is YFSETQ. The CDR3 extends over 14 amino acids. V was trimmed by 0 bases and J by 6 bases, leaving 9 bases between them. The CDR3 DNA reads as TGCGCCAGCAGCTTGGCCGGCGGATCCGGGGAGCTGTTTTTT. It codes for CASSLAGGSGELFF.

This clonotype was seen more than once but under ten times. This rearrangement joins TRBV6-5 to TRBJ2-7; 8 bases line up with TRBD1. Germline values: CDR1 MNHEY, CDR2 SVGAGI. V trimming: 0 bases; J trimming: 7 bases; junction bases outside the gene matches: 11. CDR3 length: 16 residues. CDR3 in amino acids: CASSYSLWAGGDEQYF. DNA of the CDR3: TGTGCCAGCAGTTACTCATTGTGGGCAGGGGGCGATGAGCAGTACTTC.